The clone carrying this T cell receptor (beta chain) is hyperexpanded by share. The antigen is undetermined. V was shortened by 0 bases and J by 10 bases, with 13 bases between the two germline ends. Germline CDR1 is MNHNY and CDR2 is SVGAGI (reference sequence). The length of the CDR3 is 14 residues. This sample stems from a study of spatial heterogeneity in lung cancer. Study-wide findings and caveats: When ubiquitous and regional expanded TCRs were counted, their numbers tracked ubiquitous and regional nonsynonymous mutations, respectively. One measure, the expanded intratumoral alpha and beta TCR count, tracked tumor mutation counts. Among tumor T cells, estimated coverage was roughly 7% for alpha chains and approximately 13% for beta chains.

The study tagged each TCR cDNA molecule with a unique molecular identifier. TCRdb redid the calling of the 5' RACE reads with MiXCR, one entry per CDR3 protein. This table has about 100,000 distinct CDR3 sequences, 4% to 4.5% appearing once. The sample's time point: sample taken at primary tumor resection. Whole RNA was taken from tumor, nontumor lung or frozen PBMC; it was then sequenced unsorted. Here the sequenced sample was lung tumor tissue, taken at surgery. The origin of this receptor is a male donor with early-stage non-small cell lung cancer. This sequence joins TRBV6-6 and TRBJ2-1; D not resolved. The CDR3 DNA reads TGTGCCAGCAGTTACTCTTTAGACTCCGGGGAGCAGTTCTTC. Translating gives CASSYSLDSGEQFF.